A selection of T cell receptor beta chains follows, all from one sample in a study of vaccination effects on CD4 cells after COVID-19. Their specific antigens are unknown. TCRdb's copy holds only in-frame clones and misses some; the assay was immunoSEQ multiplex PCR. The repertoire includes some 17,000 clones, roughly 70% of them detected once, and about 10% sits in the top ten. This sample comprised CD4+ T cells from PBMCs cultured with SARS-CoV-2 spike peptides, obtained after COVID-19 vaccination. These receptors came from a human donor who received a COVID-19 vaccine. CDR3s include the opening cysteine and the closing phenylalanine or tryptophan. A D gene is named only where the DNA matches it firmly. Size tells how often a clone was seen (once, few, many) or the class of an expanded clone, and some rows leave it out.

CDR3nt	CDR3aa	d_gene	abundance	v_gene	j_gene
TGTGCCACCGCCGCGGGGATGAACACTGAAGCTTTCTTT	CATAAGMNTEAFF	NA	NA	TRBV7-2	TRBJ1-1
TGTGCCAGCAGTTTATCGGGGCCTTCAACTGAAGCTTTCTTT	CASSLSGPSTEAFF	NA	NA	TRBV28	TRBJ1-1
TGCGCCAGCAGCCCCGGGGGGGGGTCAGATACGCAGTATTTT	CASSPGGGSDTQYF	TRBD2	NA	TRBV5-1	TRBJ2-3
TGTGCCAGCAGCCTCCAGCCAGCAGTCCTCTATGGCTACACCTTC	CASSLQPAVLYGYTF	NA	NA	TRBV11-2	TRBJ1-2
TGTGCCAGCAGGGCCCCCTGGCCGGGAACACAAGAGACCCAGTACTTC	CASRAPWPGTQETQYF	NA	once	TRBV13	TRBJ2-5
TGTGCCAGCAGTGAAGGACTAGCGGTAGATACGCAGTATTTT	CASSEGLAVDTQYF	TRBD2	NA	TRBV2	TRBJ2-3
TGTGCCAGCAGCCAAGAGTCGGGCTACGCCGAGCAGTACTTC	CASSQESGYAEQYF	NA	NA	TRBV14	TRBJ2-7
TGTGCCAGCATGACCTTAGTCGGCGAGCAGTACTTC	CASMTLVGEQYF	NA	NA	TRBV6-6	TRBJ2-7
TGCGCCAGCAGACCCGGACAGGGGGCCCGCACAGATACGCAGTATTTT	CASRPGQGARTDTQYF	TRBD1	NA	TRBV5-1	TRBJ2-3
TGTGCCAGTAGTATTGGGACAGGCTATAACTACGAGCAGTACTTC	CASSIGTGYNYEQYF	TRBD1	NA	TRBV19	TRBJ2-7